Below are 12 T cell receptor beta chains sequenced from a single sample in a study of human T cells and chemical hapten exposure. TCRdb reanalysed the RACE reads using MiXCR and keeps one entry per CDR3 protein. Found here are around 300,000 distinct CDR3 sequences, roughly 7.4% of them singletons; the top ten hold more than 0.95%. Time point here: pre-sensitization, week 0. Treatment defined: therapeutic diphenylcyclopropenone sensitization with weekly scalp DPC. Source: whole blood, taken in connection with sensitization to the hapten diphenylcyclopropenone (DPC). Receptors were obtained from a man between 18 and 29 years old with alopecia areata. Some clones in this sample may be carry-over from other donors' samples.

V is TRBV7-2 and J is TRBJ2-2; 11 positions agree with TRBD2. This CDR3 contains 18 residues. V shed 3 bases and J 2 bases; nucleotides not matched to a gene: 8. Germline values: CDR1 SGHTA, CDR2 FQGNSA. CDR3 in amino acids: CASSFGSGGAGNTGELFF. The CDR3 nucleotides are TGTGCCAGCAGCTTTGGTAGCGGGGGGGCCGGTAACACCGGGGAGCTGTTTTTT.

V and J are TRBV12-3 or TRBV12-4 and TRBJ1-5; 7 nucleotides match TRBD1. CDR3 length equals 11 residues. The ends lost 6 bases at V and 13 bases at J; junction bases unmatched: 6. The CDR3 here is CASRKDRVQHF. The CDR3 bases are TGTGCCAGCAGAAAAGACAGGGTGCAGCATTTT.

This clonotype has at least ten counts. The chain recombines TRBV29-1 with TRBJ2-1, with 8 bases fitting TRBD1. Germline CDR1 SQVTM, CDR2 ANQGSEA. The CDR3 sequence is 14 residues long. The J segment lost 6 bases and the V segment lost 4 bases, leaving 8 bases of the junction unmatched. Here the CDR3 DNA reads TGCAGCGTTGCCGGGACAGGCGACCCCAATGAGCAGTTCTTC. Residues: CSVAGTGDPNEQFF.

This clonotype occurred a few times. The chain links TRBV28 to TRBJ1-2, with 12 bases lining up with TRBD1. Germline V gene sequence: CDR1 MDHEN, CDR2 SYDVKM. V was clipped by 1 base and J by 4 bases; unmatched bases: 7. There are 17 residues in the CDR3. CDR3: CASSLLGQGAWGYGYTF. The CDR3 DNA sequence: TGTGCCAGCAGTTTATTGGGACAGGGGGCCTGGGGCTATGGCTACACCTTC.

The chain combines TRBV7-9 with TRBJ2-1; TRBD1 might be the D (6 bases). V lost 5 bases and J lost 5, with 13 bases in between. CDR1 and CDR2 from the germline V gene are SEHNR and FQNEAQ (reference sequence). The CDR3 sequence is 14 residues long. Written as DNA, the CDR3 is TGTGCCAGCAGCCAGGGGTGGTTGGACAATGAGCAGTTCTTC. Its protein is CASSQGWLDNEQFF.

V gene TRBV29-1 combines with J gene TRBJ2-7; a possible D gene is TRBD1 (5 bases). Trimming cost V 7 bases and J 3 bases, with 19 bases left between them. Germline lookup yields CDR1 SQVTM and CDR2 ANQGSEA. CDR3 length: 14 amino acids. CDR3 in DNA: TGCAGCGCCAGGGCCGCTGACATATACTACGAGCAGTACGTC. This translates into CSARAADIYYEQYV.

J is TRBJ2-2 and V is TRBV4-1; either TRBD1 or TRBD2 may supply D (5 bases each). The V end was cut by 1 base, the J end by 4 bases, with 28 bases between. The germline V gene encodes CDR1 MGHRA and CDR2 YSYEKL. The CDR3 totals 21 residues. This CDR3 reads CASSQVIIPGRFLRGTGELFF. CDR3 coding DNA: TGCGCCAGCAGCCAAGTTATCATTCCAGGGAGATTTCTGAGGGGCACCGGGGAGCTGTTTTTT.

This clonotype was counted between two and nine times. The chain links TRBV5-1 to TRBJ2-3; D may be TRBD2 (5 bases). This CDR3 comprises 12 residues. The germline V gene encodes CDR1 SGHRS and CDR2 YFSETQ. Here the CDR3 DNA reads TGCGTCCCGGGAACCGGCACAGATACGCAGTATTTT. This codes for CVPGTGTDTQYF.

This clonotype has a count of ten or more. Here the CDR3 DNA reads TGCGCCAGCAGCCAAATTTGGAGCGCTGAAGCTTTCTTT. This translates into CASSQIWSAEAFF. The genes are TRBV4-3 and TRBJ1-1; D ambiguous. Germline V gene lookup returns CDR1 LGHNA and CDR2 YSLEER. V shed 2 bases and J shed 6 bases, with 10 bases lying between them. The CDR3 is 13 residues long.

This clonotype was recorded many times. The V call is TRBV6-5, the J call TRBJ1-4; TRBD1 agrees at 7 bases. V trimming: 4 bases; J trimming: 3 bases; junction bases outside the gene matches: 5. The CDR3 consists of 15 residues. The germline gives CDR1 MNHEY, CDR2 SVGAGI. In DNA, the CDR3 is TGTGCCAGCAGTTTCACAGGGGTAGCTAATGAAAAACTGTTTTTT. Translation: CASSFTGVANEKLFF.

V and J are TRBV19 and TRBJ1-2, with D perhaps matching TRBD1 (5 bases). Germline CDR1 is LNHDA and CDR2 is SQIVND (reference sequence). V shed 5 bases and J shed 10 bases, with 17 bases lying between them. This CDR3 spans 13 amino acids. CDR3 in DNA: TGTGCCAGTAGTCATCTGGGACCGGCAATCTACACCTTC. This encodes CASSHLGPAIYTF.

V is TRBV29-1 and J is TRBJ2-6; the D gene is possibly TRBD1 (5 bases). The V gene lost 3 bases and the J gene lost 0 bases, with 15 bases spanning the gap. The CDR3 contains 17 residues. Per the germline V gene, CDR1 is SQVTM and CDR2 is ANQGSEA. Written as DNA, the CDR3 is TGCAGCGTTGAGTCAGGACAACTGCGCTCTGGGGCCAACGTCCTGACTTTC. It codes for CSVESGQLRSGANVLTF. The complete variable domain, with remaining parts taken from reference TRBV29-1 and TRBJ2-6, reads SAVISQKPSRDICQRGTSLTIQCQVDSQVTMMFWYRQQPGQSLTLIATANQGSEATYESGFVIDKFPISRPNLTFSTLTVSNMSPEDSSIYLCSVESGQLRSGANVLTFGAGSRLTVL.